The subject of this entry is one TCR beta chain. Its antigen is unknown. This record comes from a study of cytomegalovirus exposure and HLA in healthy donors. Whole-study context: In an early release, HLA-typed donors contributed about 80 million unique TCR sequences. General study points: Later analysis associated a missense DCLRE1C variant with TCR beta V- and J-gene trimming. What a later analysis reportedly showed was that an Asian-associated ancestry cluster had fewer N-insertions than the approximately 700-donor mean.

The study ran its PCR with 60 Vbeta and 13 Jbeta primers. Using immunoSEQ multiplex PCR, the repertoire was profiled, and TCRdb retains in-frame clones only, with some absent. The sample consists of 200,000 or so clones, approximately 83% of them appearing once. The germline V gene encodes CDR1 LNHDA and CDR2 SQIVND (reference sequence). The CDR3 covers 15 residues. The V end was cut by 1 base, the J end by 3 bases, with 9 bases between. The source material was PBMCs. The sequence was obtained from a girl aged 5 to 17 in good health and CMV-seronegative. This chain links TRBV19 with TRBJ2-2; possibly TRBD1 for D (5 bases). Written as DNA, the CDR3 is TGTGCCAGTAGTATAGGGGGCAGTTACACCGGGGAGCTGTTTTTT. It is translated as CASSIGGSYTGELFF. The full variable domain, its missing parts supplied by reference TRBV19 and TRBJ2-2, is DGGITQSPKYLFRKEGQNVTLSCEQNLNHDAMYWYRQDPGQGLRLIYYSQIVNDFQKGDIAEGYSVSREKKESFPLTVTSAQKNPTAFYLCASSIGGSYTGELFFGEGSRLTVL.